This T cell receptor beta chain was captured in a study of blood T cell repertoires in COVID-19. V dropped 6 bases and J dropped 9; count of bases not matched to a gene: 13. CDR1 is MGHDK, CDR2 SYGVNS, per germline. There are 15 residues in the CDR3. Measured with immunoSEQ multiplex PCR; TCRdb has only the in-frame clones, and not every one. The top ten hold roughly 18% of the sample, which has roughly 160,000 clones, around 88% seen once. Sequencing input: peripheral blood. The chain is built from TRBV25-1 and TRBJ2-1; 8 bases are shared with TRBD1. The TCR sequence derives from a woman in her sixties or seventies who had recovered from COVID-19. CDR3 amino acids: CASSHPGQGAGEQFF. CDR3 coding DNA: TGTGCCAGCAGCCACCCCGGGCAGGGGGCCGGTGAGCAGTTCTTC.